This TCR beta chain comes out of a study of blood T cell repertoires in COVID-19. Looking at the study overall: Samples representing acute and convalescent COVID-19 were sourced from the United States, Italy and Spain. PBMCs, B-cell-depleted T cells, or T cells were the source of the cDNA or gDNA that made up the material.

In the source study's methods: Counts of nucleated cells, estimated from reference gene primer amplification, were obtained. TCRdb's copy holds only in-frame clones and misses some; the assay was immunoSEQ multiplex PCR. V, J and clone size are those of that table, while D and trimming were read from the DNA. The sample gives 300,000 to 400,000 clones, just over 85% of which show up once; about 4.2% is in the top ten. Participants were aged about 18 to 90 years, lived in roughly 23 US areas, and enrolled virtually. In germline, CDR1 is MNHEY, CDR2 SVGAGI. The CDR3 is 13 amino acids. With respect to this clone: The junction shows a germline mismatch at one end, possibly a read error.

The J gene is TRBJ1-1, the V gene TRBV6-5; D is ambiguous. The origin of this receptor is a woman in her thirties or forties with acute COVID-19. Specimen: PBMCs or T cells enriched from blood (not recorded which). The CDR3 loop is CATSNYKNTEAFF. Written as DNA, the CDR3 is TGTGCCACCAGTAATTATAAGAACACTGAAGCTTTCTTT.